The entry below gives a single T cell receptor (beta chain) sequence along with its context. Its target is not known. One end of the junction does not line up with germline, which may come from a read error. This sample is drawn from a study of cytomegalovirus exposure and HLA in healthy donors. Study-wide results and caveats: As was reported, the classifier diagnosed cytomegalovirus status with high specificity and sensitivity. The study found most TCR sequences rare, yet found some public TCRs in many donors. The study flagged about 160 TCR beta chains as cytomegalovirus-associated.

Assay: immunoSEQ multiplex PCR; the TCRdb copy retains only in-frame clones and omits some. The table records 350,000 or so clones, 86% of them present only once. The CDR3 length is 14 residues. Per germline, CDR1 SQVTM and CDR2 ANQGSEA. The chain recombines TRBV29-1 with TRBJ2-3, with D maybe TRBD2 (6 bases). The sequencing sample was made of PBMCs. This clonotype originated in a woman in her late teens or twenties in good health and CMV-seronegative. The CDR3, as DNA: TGCAGCGGTGAAAGGCGGGACGCCACAGATACGCAGTATTTT. Its protein product is CSGERRDATDTQYF.